This T cell receptor beta chain was retrieved from a study of T cell changes during pregnancy in multiple sclerosis. Only in-frame clones appear in the TCRdb table, and some are missing; sequencing was by immunoSEQ multiplex PCR. The sample contains 18,000 or so clones, 70% to 90% of which appear only once. Trimming at V came to 3 bases and at J to 9 bases, leaving 8 bases not matched to a gene. The CDR3 length is 14 residues. Germline CDR1 reads MGHRA; CDR2 reads YSYEKL. The source was CD4+ T cells from peripheral blood mononuclear cells, collected in the first trimester of pregnancy. The chain recombines TRBV4-1 with TRBJ1-5; 7 nucleotides line up with TRBD1. The TCR comes from a female donor in good health, enrolled as a control in a pregnancy study. The CDR3 reads CASSHPSRGPPQHF. CDR3 nucleotides: TGCGCCAGCAGCCACCCCAGTAGGGGGCCGCCCCAGCATTTT.